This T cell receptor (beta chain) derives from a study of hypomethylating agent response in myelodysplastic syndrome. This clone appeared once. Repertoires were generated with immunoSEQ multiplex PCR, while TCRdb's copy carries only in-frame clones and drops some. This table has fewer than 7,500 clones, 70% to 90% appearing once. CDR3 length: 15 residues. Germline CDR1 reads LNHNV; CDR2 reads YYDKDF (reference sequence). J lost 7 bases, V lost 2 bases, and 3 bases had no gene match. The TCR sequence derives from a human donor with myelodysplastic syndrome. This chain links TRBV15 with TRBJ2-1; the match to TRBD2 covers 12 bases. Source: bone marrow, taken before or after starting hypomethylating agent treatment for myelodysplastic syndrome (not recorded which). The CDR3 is CATSRRLAGDNEQFF. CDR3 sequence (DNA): TGTGCCACCAGCAGAAGACTAGCGGGAGATAATGAGCAGTTCTTC.